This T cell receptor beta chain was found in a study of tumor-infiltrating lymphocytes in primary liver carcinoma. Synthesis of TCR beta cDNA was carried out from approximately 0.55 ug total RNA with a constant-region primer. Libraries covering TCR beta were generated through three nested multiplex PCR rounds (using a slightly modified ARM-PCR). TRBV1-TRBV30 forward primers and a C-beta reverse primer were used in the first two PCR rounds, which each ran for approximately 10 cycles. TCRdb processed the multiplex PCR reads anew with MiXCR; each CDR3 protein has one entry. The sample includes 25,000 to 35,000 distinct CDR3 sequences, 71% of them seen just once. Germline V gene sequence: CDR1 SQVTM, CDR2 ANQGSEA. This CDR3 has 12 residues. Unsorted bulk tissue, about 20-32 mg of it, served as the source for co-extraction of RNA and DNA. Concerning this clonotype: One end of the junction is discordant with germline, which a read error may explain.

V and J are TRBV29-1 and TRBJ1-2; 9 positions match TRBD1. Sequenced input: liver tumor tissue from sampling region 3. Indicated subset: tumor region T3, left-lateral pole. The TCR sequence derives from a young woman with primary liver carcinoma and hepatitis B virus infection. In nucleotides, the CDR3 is TGCAGAGTTGTGGACAGGGGCTATGGCTACACCTTC. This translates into CRVVDRGYGYTF.